What follows is one T cell receptor (beta chain) and its context. This specimen comes from a study of glioma-infiltrating T cells after dendritic cell vaccination. Described time point: after dendritic cell vaccination, including at tumor progression/relapse. Data came from immunoSEQ multiplex PCR; TCRdb stores just in-frame clones and leaves some out. The sample shows about 90,000 clones, over 80% of them seen only once. CDR1 and CDR2 (germline): SGHTA, FQGNSA. Germline trimming cut 4 bases from V and 2 bases from J; bases unmatched to any gene: 6. The CDR3 totals 16 residues. V is TRBV7-2 and J is TRBJ2-7, with TRBD2 identical over 12 bases. Here the sequenced sample was blood, taken after dendritic cell vaccination. The receptor was derived from a human donor with glioblastoma. CDR3 DNA: TGTGCCAGCAGCTCTTCGACTAGCGGGGGAGCCTACGAGCAGTACTTC. Translation gives CASSSSTSGGAYEQYF. The full variable domain, in which reference TRBV7-2 and TRBJ2-7 provide the parts outside the CDR3, is GAGVSQSPSNKVTEKGKDVELRCDPISGHTALYWYRQSLGQGLEFLIYFQGNSAPDKSGLPSDRFSAERTGGSVSTLTIQRTQQEDSAVYLCASSSSTSGGAYEQYFGPGTRLTVT.